The present TCR beta chain was sequenced within a study of brain T cells in children with intractable seizures. Study-wide results and limits: Only CDR3 sequence similarity suggested viral specificity, without known HCMV serostatus. Absence of clones before surgery may stem from lower sequencing depth.

This table comes from immunoSEQ multiplex PCR, and its TCRdb copy is limited to in-frame clones, with some not included. The sample holds hundreds of thousands of clones; over 90% are singletons and the top ten take about 6%. There are 11 residues in the CDR3. Germline V gives CDR1 SEHNR, CDR2 FQNEAQ (reference sequence). V dropped 0 bases and J dropped 11 bases, with 5 bases sitting between them. The time point was: blood from clinic visit 5 months post-surgery; TSC patient then seizure free. Only cases whose brain tissue showed the highest T cell transcript signatures were sequenced. Patients received at least one anti-epileptic drug before surgery. As regards this clone: As yet, its antigen is unknown.

The TCR was taken from a boy under two years old with tuberous sclerosis and intractable seizures. The material sequenced was peripheral blood, taken roughly 5 months after surgery. The genes are TRBV7-9 and TRBJ2-1; D gene unclear. This CDR3 is CASSLAAKQFF. As DNA, the CDR3 is TGTGCCAGCAGCTTAGCCGCAAAGCAGTTCTTC.